Below are 9 T cell receptor beta chains sequenced from a single sample in a study of regulatory T cells in long-lasting Graves disease. Investigators prepared the TCR beta libraries by applying iRepertoire HTBI primers and Arm-PCR of CDR3 regions. TCRdb re-derived calls from the multiplex PCR reads in MiXCR, one entry per CDR3 protein. The table has 600,000 to 800,000 distinct CDR3 sequences, roughly 30% seen once. As for time point: persistent/refractory GD, antithyroid drugs over 5 years with positive TRAb. With RNA extracted from PBMCs as input, the TCR library was made. The source material was peripheral blood mononuclear cells (PBMCs), sampled when the disease was refractory, from a patient treated with antithyroid drugs. The receptors here all came from a female donor with Graves disease.

The CDR3 region has the DNA TGTGCCAGCAGCCAAGGGAAGGACCCGAACACTGAAGCTTTCTTT. Its protein product is CASSQGKDPNTEAFF. This rearrangement joins TRBV3-1 to TRBJ1-1; D ambiguous. The CDR3 consists of 15 residues. Germline CDR1 reads LGHDT; CDR2 reads YNNKEL (reference sequence). Trimming removed 1 base at V and 1 base at J, with 10 bases between.

J is TRBJ2-2 and V is TRBV12-3 or TRBV12-4; no reliable D call. Trimming removed 5 bases from V and 7 bases from J, with 5 bases in between. The CDR3 consists of 11 residues. CDR3 amino acids: CASSPFGELFF. The CDR3 DNA reads as TGTGCCAGCAGTCCATTCGGGGAGCTGTTTTTT.

This chain connects TRBV2 to TRBJ1-5; D call uncertain. Germline V gene data show CDR1 as SNHLY and CDR2 as FYNNEI. Trimming took 4 bases from V and 0 from J, leaving 10 bases between them. This CDR3 spans 15 amino acids. The CDR3 spells CASSARVDSNQPQHF. Written as DNA, the CDR3 is TGTGCCAGCAGTGCTCGGGTGGATAGCAATCAGCCCCAGCATTTT.

This clonotype was picked up a small number of times. The rearrangement links TRBV7-9 to TRBJ1-1; tentative D call: TRBD1 (5 bases). V lost 11 bases and J lost 7, with 20 bases in between. The CDR3 runs to 13 residues. The germline CDR1 and CDR2 sequences are SEHNR and FQNEAQ (reference sequence). CDR3 loop: CAGFDRQTNEAFF. CDR3 nucleotide sequence: TGTGCCGGATTCGACAGACAGACCAATGAAGCTTTCTTT.

A few counts support this clonotype. V usage is TRBV6-1 and J usage is TRBJ2-2; tentative D call: TRBD1 (6 bases). Germline V CDR1 and CDR2: MNHNS, SASEGT. V dropped 4 bases and J dropped 10 bases, with 13 bases sitting between them. The CDR3 runs 13 residues. CDR3 sequence reads: CASSGKQGKELFF. The CDR3 DNA follows: TGTGCCAGCAGTGGCAAACAGGGCAAGGAGCTGTTTTTT.

The V call is TRBV20-1, the J call TRBJ1-5, with a possible D match to TRBD1 (6 bases). V dropped 1 base and J dropped 1 base, with 11 bases sitting between them. Germline V gene sequence: CDR1 DFQATT, CDR2 SNEGSKA (reference sequence). CDR3 length: 15 residues. Here the CDR3 DNA reads TGCAGTGCTAGAGTGGCAGGGGCGAGCAATCAGCCCCAGCATTTT. Its protein is CSARVAGASNQPQHF.

The V call is TRBV12-3 or TRBV12-4, the J call TRBJ1-6, with 7 bases fitting TRBD1. The CDR3 is 16 residues long. The trim removed 3 bases at V and 6 bases at J, leaving 8 bases unmatched. CDR3 sequence reads: CASSLAGDRANSPLHF. The CDR3, as DNA: TGTGCCAGCAGTTTGGCTGGTGACAGGGCTAATTCACCCCTCCACTTT.

The gene calls are TRBV27 and TRBJ2-7, with TRBD1 as a possible D gene (6 bases). Trimming stripped 4 bases from V and 3 bases from J, with 10 bases between. CDR3 length: 13 amino acids. Germline V CDR1 and CDR2: MNHEY, SMNVEV (reference sequence). DNA for the CDR3: TGTGCCAGCAGTTCCCAGGACAGCTACGAGCAGTACTTC. This translates into CASSSQDSYEQYF.

As concerns this clonotype: This may be a read error, as it is one base from a much larger clone. This chain uses TRBV12-3 or TRBV12-4 with TRBJ1-2; a weak D match, TRBD1 (6 bases). The CDR3 contains 13 residues. This chain's CDR3 is CAGSNTGFHGYTF. In nucleotides, the CDR3 is TGTGCCGGCAGTAATACAGGGTTTCATGGCTACACCTTC.